Here is one TCR beta chain with its context. Its specificity is unknown. The data were taken from a study of monozygotic twins with cystic fibrosis. Study as a whole: Library input was 2.5 to 3 micrograms of fragmented DNA, with approximately 16 PCR cycles.

Sequenced by immunoSEQ multiplex PCR; TCRdb stores in-frame clones only, minus some. Of roughly 24,000 clones in the sample, 95% to 98% were seen once. Per the germline V gene, CDR1 is SEHNR and CDR2 is FQNEAQ (reference sequence). The CDR3 has 14 amino acids. V lost 4 bases, J lost 8 bases, and 4 bases stayed unmatched. Findings and limits, study-wide: Co-twins had the most similar V usage for 13 of 16 pairs, J for 8. Low clonality (median around 0.0095) suggested a mostly naive repertoire. Nucleotide-identical clonotype sharing was significantly higher within monozygotic CF twin pairs than between unrelated CF individuals.

This sequence joins TRBV7-9 and TRBJ2-1, with TRBD2 identical over 11 bases. The TCR originated in a girl aged 10-17 years with cystic fibrosis. The specimen was blood. The CDR3 is CASSSLAGGDEQFF. Here the CDR3 DNA reads TGTGCCAGCAGCTCATTAGCGGGAGGGGATGAGCAGTTCTTC.